This entry describes one TCR beta chain. Its antigen remains unidentified. In the CD4+ fraction, cells were divided into CD45RA+ naive and CD45RA-negative memory subsets. The data were taken from a study of shared clonotypes between healthy human individuals. The study, taken as a whole, reports: Unshared clonotypes carried lower generation probabilities than those common to all four donors.

Germline V lookup: CDR1 MNHEY, CDR2 SVGAGI. V lost 2 bases and J lost 6; bases outside the gene matches: 8. The CDR3 runs to 15 residues. Generated by immunoSEQ multiplex PCR, the TCRdb table keeps only in-frame clones and is missing some. The repertoire holds 2 million to 2.5 million clones, with approximately 95% as singletons. This chain links TRBV6-5 with TRBJ2-7; the match to TRBD2 covers 9 bases. The specimen was naive CD4+ T cells from PBMCs. Subset: CD45RA+ positively selected. The TCR was taken from a man aged 18-30 years in good health. Some clones in this sample may be carry-over from other donors' samples. The DNA for the CDR3 is TGTGCCAGCAGTTACGAGGCTAGCGGGGCTCGCGAGCAGTACTTC. Translated, it gives CASSYEASGAREQYF.